The rows below give T cell receptor beta chains drawn from one sample of a study of T cell changes during pregnancy in multiple sclerosis. Assay used: immunoSEQ multiplex PCR; TCRdb lists only in-frame clones, some missing. The sample carries 45,000 to 55,000 clones, about 93% recorded once. The source was CD4+ T cells from peripheral blood mononuclear cells, collected after pregnancy. Receptors originate from a female donor in good health, enrolled as a control in a pregnancy study. Each CDR3 is given with its conserved first and last residue. D genes are given only for firm matches. Size values are once, few and many counts, or a class for expanded clones, and some rows have none.

j_call: TRBJ2-3
clone_size: .
v_call: TRBV10-1
d_call: .
cdr3_aa: CASSESLASRAQYF
cdr3_nt: TGCGCCAGCAGTGAGTCCCTAGCGTCCAGGGCGCAGTATTTT

j_call: TRBJ1-1
clone_size: once
v_call: TRBV29-1
d_call: TRBD1
cdr3_aa: CSVAGGRGRDVEAFF
cdr3_nt: TGCAGCGTTGCAGGGGGAAGGGGGCGCGACGTTGAAGCTTTCTTT

j_call: TRBJ1-1
clone_size: .
v_call: TRBV2
d_call: .
cdr3_aa: CASSRGAGVANTEAFF
cdr3_nt: TGTGCCAGCAGTCGTGGGGCTGGAGTGGCGAACACTGAAGCTTTCTTT

j_call: TRBJ2-1
clone_size: .
v_call: TRBV7-2
d_call: TRBD2
cdr3_aa: CASSGRGSTYNEQFF
cdr3_nt: TGTGCCAGCAGCGGCCGCGGGAGTACCTACAATGAGCAGTTCTTC

j_call: TRBJ2-3
clone_size: .
v_call: TRBV6-6
d_call: .
cdr3_aa: CAITSPSATQYF
cdr3_nt: TGTGCCATCACTTCCCCTAGCGCAACGCAGTATTTT

j_call: TRBJ2-1
clone_size: .
v_call: TRBV4-2
d_call: TRBD2
cdr3_aa: CASRPSGSRPGYNEQFF
cdr3_nt: TGTGCCAGCAGGCCTAGCGGGAGCAGACCCGGTTACAATGAGCAGTTCTTC

j_call: TRBJ1-4
clone_size: .
v_call: TRBV19
d_call: TRBD1
cdr3_aa: CASSDDRGPTNEKLFF
cdr3_nt: TGTGCCAGTAGTGATGACAGGGGCCCAACTAATGAAAAACTGTTTTTT

j_call: TRBJ2-1
clone_size: .
v_call: TRBV5-1
d_call: .
cdr3_aa: CASSLAGIPEQFF
cdr3_nt: TGCGCCAGCAGCTTGGCAGGGATTCCTGAGCAGTTCTTC

j_call: TRBJ1-6
clone_size: .
v_call: TRBV6-5
d_call: .
cdr3_aa: CASSSPFRGLKSPLHF
cdr3_nt: TGTGCCAGCAGTTCCCCTTTTCGGGGTTTGAAATCACCCCTCCACTTT

j_call: TRBJ2-1
clone_size: .
v_call: TRBV25-1
d_call: TRBD1
cdr3_aa: CASSRSPDRSQYNEQFF
cdr3_nt: TGTGCCAGCAGTCGATCTCCGGACAGGAGCCAATACAATGAGCAGTTCTTC

j_call: TRBJ2-3
clone_size: .
v_call: TRBV6-6
d_call: .
cdr3_aa: CASSYAGGRTDTQYF
cdr3_nt: TGTGCCAGCAGTTACGCGGGTGGGCGCACAGATACGCAGTATTTT

j_call: TRBJ2-2
clone_size: .
v_call: TRBV6-4
d_call: .
cdr3_aa: CASSFSGTNTGELFF
cdr3_nt: TGTGCCAGCAGTTTTAGCGGAACGAACACCGGGGAGCTGTTTTTT

j_call: TRBJ2-5
clone_size: .
v_call: TRBV9
d_call: TRBD1
cdr3_aa: CASSVGGRQGSQETQYF
cdr3_nt: TGTGCCAGCAGCGTAGGGGGTCGACAGGGGAGTCAAGAGACCCAGTACTTC

j_call: TRBJ1-4
clone_size: .
v_call: TRBV19
d_call: .
cdr3_aa: CASLPKGGRGEKLFF
cdr3_nt: TGTGCCAGTCTTCCTAAGGGGGGGCGAGGTGAAAAACTGTTTTTT

j_call: TRBJ2-1
clone_size: .
v_call: TRBV7-2
d_call: TRBD2
cdr3_aa: CASTRLRLAGVGVYNEQFF
cdr3_nt: TGTGCCAGCACCAGATTGCGACTAGCGGGAGTGGGGGTCTACAATGAGCAGTTCTTC

j_call: TRBJ2-1
clone_size: .
v_call: TRBV12-5
d_call: TRBD2
cdr3_aa: CASGLRVPGLAVFEQFF
cdr3_nt: TGTGCTAGTGGTTTGAGGGTACCGGGACTAGCGGTCTTTGAGCAGTTCTTC

j_call: TRBJ1-5
clone_size: few
v_call: TRBV7-6
d_call: .
cdr3_aa: CASSLGSYQPQHF
cdr3_nt: TGTGCCAGCAGCTTAGGCAGTTATCAGCCCCAGCATTTT

j_call: TRBJ2-7
clone_size: .
v_call: TRBV5-1
d_call: .
cdr3_aa: CASSPRDTTSPEGRELEQYF
cdr3_nt: TGCGCCAGCAGCCCCCGGGACACAACATCACCTGAGGGGCGGGAGCTCGAGCAGTACTTC

j_call: TRBJ2-1
clone_size: .
v_call: TRBV5-6
d_call: .
cdr3_aa: CASSLRVGIGTGNEQFF
cdr3_nt: TGTGCCAGCAGCCTCCGGGTCGGGATTGGAACAGGGAATGAGCAGTTCTTC

j_call: TRBJ2-3
clone_size: .
v_call: TRBV5-1
d_call: .
cdr3_aa: CASRSSGQYTDTQYF
cdr3_nt: TGCGCCAGCAGATCTAGTGGACAGTACACAGATACGCAGTATTTT

j_call: TRBJ2-5
clone_size: .
v_call: TRBV5-1
d_call: TRBD2
cdr3_aa: CASSLWSGGTETQYF
cdr3_nt: TGCGCCAGCAGCCTCTGGAGCGGGGGCACAGAGACCCAGTACTTC

j_call: TRBJ2-3
clone_size: .
v_call: TRBV7-6
d_call: TRBD2
cdr3_aa: CASSLAWVAGEKQYF
cdr3_nt: TGTGCCAGCAGCTTAGCGTGGGTAGCGGGGGAAAAGCAGTATTTT

j_call: TRBJ1-2
clone_size: few
v_call: TRBV30
d_call: .
cdr3_aa: CAWSGGPYGYTF
cdr3_nt: TGTGCCTGGAGTGGGGGGCCCTATGGCTACACCTTC

j_call: TRBJ2-1
clone_size: .
v_call: TRBV14
d_call: .
cdr3_aa: CASSPRTAGEQFF
cdr3_nt: TGTGCCAGCAGCCCCAGAACGGCGGGAGAGCAGTTCTTC

j_call: TRBJ1-1
clone_size: .
v_call: TRBV2
d_call: .
cdr3_aa: CASSPTGLTEAFF
cdr3_nt: TGTGCCAGCAGTCCTACAGGGTTGACTGAAGCTTTCTTT

j_call: TRBJ2-7
clone_size: .
v_call: TRBV5-1
d_call: .
cdr3_aa: CASSSEGLGEQYF
cdr3_nt: TGCGCCAGCAGCTCGGAGGGCCTTGGGGAGCAGTACTTC

j_call: TRBJ1-2
clone_size: .
v_call: TRBV5-1
d_call: .
cdr3_aa: CASRPPDRNYGYTF
cdr3_nt: TGCGCCAGCAGACCCCCTGATAGAAACTATGGCTACACCTTC

j_call: TRBJ1-2
clone_size: .
v_call: TRBV4-2
d_call: .
cdr3_aa: CASSQARRTQTGYTF
cdr3_nt: TGTGCCAGCAGCCAGGCCCGGCGGACACAAACTGGCTACACCTTC

j_call: TRBJ2-7
clone_size: once
v_call: TRBV6-7
d_call: TRBD2
cdr3_aa: CASTTLAGDYEQYF
cdr3_nt: TGTGCCAGCACCACACTAGCGGGAGATTACGAGCAGTACTTC

j_call: TRBJ1-2
clone_size: .
v_call: TRBV7-8
d_call: TRBD1
cdr3_aa: CAIGLTGGGGYTF
cdr3_nt: TGTGCCATTGGATTGACAGGGGGCGGGGGCTACACCTTC

j_call: TRBJ2-6
clone_size: .
v_call: TRBV30
d_call: .
cdr3_aa: CAWVQMRQSRANVLTF
cdr3_nt: TGTGCCTGGGTTCAAATGCGTCAAAGTCGGGCCAACGTCCTGACTTTC

j_call: TRBJ2-5
clone_size: .
v_call: TRBV11-1
d_call: .
cdr3_aa: CASSITGTPGERTQYF
cdr3_nt: TGTGCCAGCAGCATAACCGGGACCCCAGGGGAGCGGACCCAGTACTTC

j_call: TRBJ2-2
clone_size: .
v_call: TRBV7-9
d_call: .
cdr3_aa: CASRGLTNTGELFF
cdr3_nt: TGTGCCAGCAGGGGACTCACGAACACCGGGGAGCTGTTTTTT

j_call: TRBJ1-4
clone_size: .
v_call: TRBV6-1
d_call: .
cdr3_aa: CASSNSRGSWEKLFF
cdr3_nt: TGTGCCAGCAGCAACTCACGAGGGTCTTGGGAAAAACTGTTTTTT

j_call: TRBJ2-3
clone_size: .
v_call: TRBV10-1
d_call: .
cdr3_aa: CASSESAGGADTQYF
cdr3_nt: TGCGCCAGCAGTGAGTCTGCGGGTGGCGCAGATACGCAGTATTTT

j_call: TRBJ2-7
clone_size: .
v_call: TRBV7-8
d_call: TRBD2
cdr3_aa: CASSLTGGSVGYEQYF
cdr3_nt: TGTGCCAGCAGCTTAACTGGCGGGAGCGTGGGATACGAGCAGTACTTC